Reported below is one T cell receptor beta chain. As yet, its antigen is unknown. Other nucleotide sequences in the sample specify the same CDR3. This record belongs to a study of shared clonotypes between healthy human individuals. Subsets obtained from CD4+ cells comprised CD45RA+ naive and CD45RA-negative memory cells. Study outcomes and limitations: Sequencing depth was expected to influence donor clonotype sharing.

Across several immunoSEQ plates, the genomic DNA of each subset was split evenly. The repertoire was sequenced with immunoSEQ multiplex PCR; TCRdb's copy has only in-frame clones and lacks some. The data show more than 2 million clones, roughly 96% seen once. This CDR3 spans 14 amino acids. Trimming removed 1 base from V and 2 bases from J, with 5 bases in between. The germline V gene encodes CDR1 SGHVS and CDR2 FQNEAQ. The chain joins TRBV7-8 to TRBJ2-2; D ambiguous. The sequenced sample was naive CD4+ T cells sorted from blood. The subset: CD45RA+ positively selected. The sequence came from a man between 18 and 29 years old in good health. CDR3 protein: CASSLGVNTGELFF. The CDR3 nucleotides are TGTGCCAGCAGCTTAGGGGTCAACACCGGGGAGCTGTTTTTT.